The 6 T cell receptor beta chains reported below all come from one sample, sequenced in a study of T cells in Graves' hyperthyroidism and ophthalmopathy. Using RNA transcripts as the source, TCR beta CDR3 regions were amplified. Primed by the HTBI set, a first-round RT-PCR was run on the TCR CDR3. TCRdb re-called the multiplex PCR reads with MiXCR, one entry per CDR3 protein. Of 500,000 to 650,000 distinct CDR3 sequences in the sample, around 50% are singletons; the top ten hold about 43%. Source material: peripheral blood or thyroid tissue (not recorded which). The receptors shown here come from an adult woman with Graves' disease, either hyperthyroidism or ophthalmopathy (not recorded which).

Many counts were recorded for this clonotype. This chain connects TRBV6-1 to TRBJ1-5; D is unresolved. With 1 base removed from V and 7 bases from J, the gap between germline ends came to 2 bases. CDR3 size: 11 residues. CDR1 and CDR2 from the germline V gene are MNHNS and SASEGT. This CDR3 reads CASSEGQPQHF. CDR3 DNA: TGTGCCAGCAGTGAAGGACAGCCCCAGCATTTT.

About this clonotype: Its ends do not fully match the called genes, so a read error is possible. CDR3 protein: CASSTGQAVRNF. The DNA of the CDR3 is TGTGCCAGCAGTACGGGACAGGCGGTGCGGAACTTC. The V and J genes are TRBV7-2 and TRBJ2-7, with 8 nucleotides matching TRBD1. Germline CDR1 reads SGHTA; CDR2 reads FQGNSA. The CDR3 is 12 amino acids.

The chain combines TRBV2 with TRBJ2-5, with D hard to call. V lost 3 bases to trimming and J lost 4 bases, with 12 bases between them. Germline V gene sequence: CDR1 SNHLY, CDR2 FYNNEI. This CDR3 is built from 14 residues. DNA of the CDR3: TGTGCCAGCAGTGATGGCCAGGTCCGAGAGACCCAGTACTTC. It translates to CASSDGQVRETQYF.

The chain uses TRBV29-1 and TRBJ1-2; 7 nucleotides agree with TRBD1. The CDR3 contains 12 residues. The V and J ends lost 3 bases and 3 bases, in that order; junction bases with no gene match: 1. Germline lookup yields CDR1 SQVTM and CDR2 ANQGSEA. The CDR3 DNA sequence: TGCAGCGTTGATGGGACAGACTATGGCTACACCTTC. This encodes CSVDGTDYGYTF.

The chain recombines TRBV10-3 with TRBJ2-5; 10 bases align to TRBD1. Germline V gene data show CDR1 as ENHRY and CDR2 as SYGVKD. V shed 4 bases and J 1 base; nucleotides not matched to a gene: 9. The CDR3 sequence is 17 residues long. The CDR3 region is CAISARPRDRGQETQYF. The CDR3 region has the DNA TGTGCCATCAGTGCTAGACCGCGGGACAGGGGCCAAGAGACCCAGTACTTC.

This clonotype was found many times. CDR3 in amino acids: CSARDPGNTIYF. In DNA form, the CDR3 reads TGCAGTGCTAGAGATCCTGGAAACACCATATATTTT. The genes are TRBV20-1 and TRBJ1-3, with D uncertain. The V and J ends lost 0 bases and 2 bases respectively, with 2 bases between them. The CDR3 covers 12 residues. Germline V gene data show CDR1 as DFQATT and CDR2 as SNEGSKA (reference sequence).